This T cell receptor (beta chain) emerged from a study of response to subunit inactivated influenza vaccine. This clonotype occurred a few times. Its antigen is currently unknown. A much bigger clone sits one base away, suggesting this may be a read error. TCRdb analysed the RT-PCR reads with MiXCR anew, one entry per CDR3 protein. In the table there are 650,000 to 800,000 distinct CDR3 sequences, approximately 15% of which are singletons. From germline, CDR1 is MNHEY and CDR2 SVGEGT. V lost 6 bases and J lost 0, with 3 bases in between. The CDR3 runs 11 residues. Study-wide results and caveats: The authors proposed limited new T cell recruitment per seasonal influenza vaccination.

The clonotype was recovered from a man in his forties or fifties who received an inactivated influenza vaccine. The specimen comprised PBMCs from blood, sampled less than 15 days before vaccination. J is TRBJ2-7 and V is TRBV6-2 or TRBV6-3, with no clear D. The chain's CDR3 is CASRVSYEQYF. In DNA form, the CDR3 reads TGTGCCAGCAGGGTCTCCTACGAGCAGTACTTC.